This T cell receptor beta chain stems from a study of blood T cell repertoires in COVID-19. Profiling relied on immunoSEQ multiplex PCR, and the TCRdb table lists in-frame clones only, not all of them. The profile shows about 440,000 clones, roughly 87% of them singletons. The CDR3 has 13 amino acids. The V gene lost 2 bases and the J gene lost 1 base, with 5 bases spanning the gap. The V gene's germline CDR1 is SNHLY and CDR2 FYNNEI. Material for sequencing was PBMCs or T cells enriched from blood (not recorded which). This chain uses TRBV2 with TRBJ1-1; D is undetermined. The TCR was taken from a woman between 18 and 29 years old with acute COVID-19. The CDR3 sequence is CASSEIRNTEAFF. The CDR3, as DNA: TGTGCCAGCAGTGAAATTCGGAACACTGAAGCTTTCTTT.